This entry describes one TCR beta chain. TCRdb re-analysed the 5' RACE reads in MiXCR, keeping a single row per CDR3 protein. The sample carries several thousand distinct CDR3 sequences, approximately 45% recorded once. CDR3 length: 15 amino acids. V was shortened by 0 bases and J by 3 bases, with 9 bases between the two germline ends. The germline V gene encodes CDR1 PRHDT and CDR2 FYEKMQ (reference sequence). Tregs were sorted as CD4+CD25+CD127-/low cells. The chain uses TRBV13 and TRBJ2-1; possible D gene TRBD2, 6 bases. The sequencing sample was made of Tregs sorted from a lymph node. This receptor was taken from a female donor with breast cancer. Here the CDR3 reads CASSLGGGNYNEQFF. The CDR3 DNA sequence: TGTGCCAGCAGCTTAGGGGGCGGGAACTACAATGAGCAGTTCTTC.